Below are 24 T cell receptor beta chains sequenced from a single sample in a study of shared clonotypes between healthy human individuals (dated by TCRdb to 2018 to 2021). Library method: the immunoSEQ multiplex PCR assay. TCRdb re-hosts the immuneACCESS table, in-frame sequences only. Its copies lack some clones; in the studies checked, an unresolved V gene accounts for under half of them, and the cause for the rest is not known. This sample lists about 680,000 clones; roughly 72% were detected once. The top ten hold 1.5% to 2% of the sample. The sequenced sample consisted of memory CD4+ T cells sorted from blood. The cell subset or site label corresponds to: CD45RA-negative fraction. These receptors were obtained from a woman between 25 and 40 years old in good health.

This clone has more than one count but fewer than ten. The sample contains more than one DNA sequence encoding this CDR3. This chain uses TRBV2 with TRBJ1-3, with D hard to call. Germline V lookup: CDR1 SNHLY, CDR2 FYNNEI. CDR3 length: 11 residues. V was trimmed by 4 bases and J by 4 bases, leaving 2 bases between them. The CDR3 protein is CASSVGNTIYF. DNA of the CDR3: TGTGCCAGCAGTGTAGGAAACACCATATATTTT.

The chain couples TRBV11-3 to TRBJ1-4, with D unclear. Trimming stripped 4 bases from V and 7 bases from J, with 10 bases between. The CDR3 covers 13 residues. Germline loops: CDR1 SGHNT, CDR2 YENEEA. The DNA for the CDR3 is TGTGCCAGCAGCTCCTATCTCTTTGAAAAACTGTTTTTT. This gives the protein CASSSYLFEKLFF.

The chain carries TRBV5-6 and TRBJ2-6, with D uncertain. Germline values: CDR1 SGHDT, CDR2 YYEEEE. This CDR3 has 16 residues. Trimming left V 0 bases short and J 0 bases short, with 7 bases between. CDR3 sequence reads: CASSLVGFSGANVLTF. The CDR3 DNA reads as TGTGCCAGCAGCTTGGTGGGATTCTCTGGGGCCAACGTCCTGACTTTC. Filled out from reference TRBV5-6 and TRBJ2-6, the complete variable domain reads DAGVTQSPTHLIKTRGQQVTLRCSPKSGHDTVSWYQQALGQGPQFIFQYYEEEERQRGNFPDRFSGHQFPNYSSELNVNALLLGDSALYLCASSLVGFSGANVLTFGAGSRLTVL.

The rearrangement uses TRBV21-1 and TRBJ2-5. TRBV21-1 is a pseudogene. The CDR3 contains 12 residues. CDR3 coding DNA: TGTGCCAGCAGCAAGCTCAAGGAGACCCAGTACTTC. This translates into CASSKLKETQYF.

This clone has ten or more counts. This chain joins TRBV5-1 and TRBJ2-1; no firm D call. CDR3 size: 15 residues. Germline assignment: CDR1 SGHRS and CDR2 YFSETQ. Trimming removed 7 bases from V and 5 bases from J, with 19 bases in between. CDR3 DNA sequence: TGCGCCAGCGCCCCTACCCCGCCCCCGGACAATGAGCAGTTCTTC. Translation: CASAPTPPPDNEQFF.

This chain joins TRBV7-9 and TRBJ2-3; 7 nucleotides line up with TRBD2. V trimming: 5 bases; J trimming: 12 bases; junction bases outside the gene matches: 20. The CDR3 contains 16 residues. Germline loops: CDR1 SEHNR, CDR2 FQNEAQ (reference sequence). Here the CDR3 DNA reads TGTGCCAGCAGCCCCGTGGGGAGAACCGGGACTATGCGACAGTATTTT. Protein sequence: CASSPVGRTGTMRQYF.

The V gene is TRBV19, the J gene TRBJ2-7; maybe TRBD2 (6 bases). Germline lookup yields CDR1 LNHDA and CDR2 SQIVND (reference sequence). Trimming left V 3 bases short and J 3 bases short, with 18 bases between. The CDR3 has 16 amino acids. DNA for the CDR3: TGTGCCAGTAGTATCGGTCCGGGACTCCCCTTCTACGAGCAGTACTTC. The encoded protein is CASSIGPGLPFYEQYF.

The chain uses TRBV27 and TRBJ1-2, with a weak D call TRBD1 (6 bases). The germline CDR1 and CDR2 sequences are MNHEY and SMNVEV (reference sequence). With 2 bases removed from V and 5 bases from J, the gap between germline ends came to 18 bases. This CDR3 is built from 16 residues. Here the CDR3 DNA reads TGTGCCAGCAGTTTAACCGGACTCAAAAGGGGGTATGGCTACACCTTC. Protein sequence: CASSLTGLKRGYGYTF.

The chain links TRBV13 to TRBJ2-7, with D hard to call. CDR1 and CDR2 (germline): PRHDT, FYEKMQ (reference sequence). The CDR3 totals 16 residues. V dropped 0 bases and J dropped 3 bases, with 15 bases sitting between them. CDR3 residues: CASSLGGPSSFYEQYF. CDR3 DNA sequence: TGTGCCAGCAGCTTAGGCGGGCCCTCCTCTTTCTACGAGCAGTACTTC. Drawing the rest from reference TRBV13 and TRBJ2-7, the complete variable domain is AAGVIQSPRHLIKEKRETATLKCYPIPRHDTVYWYQQGPGQDPQFLISFYEKMQSDKGSIPDRFSAQQFSDYHSELNMSSLELGDSALYFCASSLGGPSSFYEQYFGPGTRLTVT.

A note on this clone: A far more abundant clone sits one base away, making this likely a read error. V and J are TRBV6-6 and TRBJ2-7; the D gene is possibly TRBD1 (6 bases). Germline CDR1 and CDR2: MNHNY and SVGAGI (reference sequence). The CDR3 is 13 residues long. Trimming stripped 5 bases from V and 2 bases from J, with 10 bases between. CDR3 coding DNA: TGTGCCAGCAGTGGGGACAACCCCTACGAGCAGTACTTC. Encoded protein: CASSGDNPYEQYF.

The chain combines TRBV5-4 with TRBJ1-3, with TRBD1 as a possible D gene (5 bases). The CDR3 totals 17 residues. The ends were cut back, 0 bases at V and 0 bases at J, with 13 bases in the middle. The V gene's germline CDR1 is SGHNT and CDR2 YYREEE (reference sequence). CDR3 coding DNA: TGTGCCAGCAGCTTGGGTCCGGGGGAGAGCTCTGGAAACACCATATATTTT. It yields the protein CASSLGPGESSGNTIYF.

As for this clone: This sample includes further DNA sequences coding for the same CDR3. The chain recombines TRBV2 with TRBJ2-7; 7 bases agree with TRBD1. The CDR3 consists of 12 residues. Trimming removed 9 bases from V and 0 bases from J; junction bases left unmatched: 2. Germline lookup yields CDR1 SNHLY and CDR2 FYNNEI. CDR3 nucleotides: TGTGCCAGTAGACAGGGCTCCTACGAGCAGTACTTC. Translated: CASRQGSYEQYF.

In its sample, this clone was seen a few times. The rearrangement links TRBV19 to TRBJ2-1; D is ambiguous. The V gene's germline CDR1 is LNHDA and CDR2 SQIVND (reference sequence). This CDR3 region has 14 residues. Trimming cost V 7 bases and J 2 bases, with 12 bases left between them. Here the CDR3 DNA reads TGTGCCAGTAAATCCAATACTCCCTACAATGAGCAGTTCTTC. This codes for CASKSNTPYNEQFF.

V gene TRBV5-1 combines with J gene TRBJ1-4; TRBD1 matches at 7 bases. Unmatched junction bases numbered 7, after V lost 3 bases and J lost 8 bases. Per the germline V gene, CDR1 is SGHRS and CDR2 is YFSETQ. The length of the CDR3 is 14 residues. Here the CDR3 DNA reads TGCGCCAGCAGCTACGGACAGGAGGAAGAAAAACTGTTTTTT. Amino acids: CASSYGQEEEKLFF. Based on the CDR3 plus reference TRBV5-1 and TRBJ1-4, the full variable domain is KAGVTQTPRYLIKTRGQQVTLSCSPISGHRSVSWYQQTPGQGLQFLFEYFSETQRNKGNFPGRFSGRQFSNSRSEMNVSTLELGDSALYLCASSYGQEEEKLFFGSGTQLSVL.

CDR3 DNA: TGTGCCAGCAGTCGGATCGCGGGCGAGCAGTACTTC. Its protein product is CASSRIAGEQYF. The chain has TRBV6-5 and TRBJ2-7; TRBD2 might be the D (5 bases). CDR1 and CDR2 from the germline V gene are MNHEY and SVGAGI. This CDR3 is 12 amino acids long. Trimming took off 5 bases at V and 6 bases at J, with 11 bases between the two ends.

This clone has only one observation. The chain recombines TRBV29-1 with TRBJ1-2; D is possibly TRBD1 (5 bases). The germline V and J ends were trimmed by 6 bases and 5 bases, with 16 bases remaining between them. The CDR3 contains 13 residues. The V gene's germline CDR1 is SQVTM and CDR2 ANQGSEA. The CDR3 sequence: CSVTRGAGYGYTF. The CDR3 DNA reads TGCAGCGTGACGAGGGGCGCCGGTTATGGCTACACCTTC.

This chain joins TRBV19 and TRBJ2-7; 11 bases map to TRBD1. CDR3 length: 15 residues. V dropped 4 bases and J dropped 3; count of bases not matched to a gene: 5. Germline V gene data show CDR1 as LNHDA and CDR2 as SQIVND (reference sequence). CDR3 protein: CASSTPGQGVYEQYF. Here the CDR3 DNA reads TGTGCCAGTAGTACGCCGGGACAGGGGGTCTACGAGCAGTACTTC.

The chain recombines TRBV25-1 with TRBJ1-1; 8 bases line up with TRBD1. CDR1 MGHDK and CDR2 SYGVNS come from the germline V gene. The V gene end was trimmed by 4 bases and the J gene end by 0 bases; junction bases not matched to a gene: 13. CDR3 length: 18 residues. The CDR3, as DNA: TGTGCCAGCAGTGCCCACCGCGGACAGGGCCTAATGAACACTGAAGCTTTCTTT. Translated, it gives CASSAHRGQGLMNTEAFF.

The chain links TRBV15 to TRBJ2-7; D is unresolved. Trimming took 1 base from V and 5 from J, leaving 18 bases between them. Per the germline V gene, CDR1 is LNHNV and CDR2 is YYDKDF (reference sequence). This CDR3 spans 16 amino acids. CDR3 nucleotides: TGTGCCACCAGCAGAGCCGACCGCGATTTTCCCCACGAGCAGTACTTC. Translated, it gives CATSRADRDFPHEQYF. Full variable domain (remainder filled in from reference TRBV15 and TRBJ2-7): DAMVIQNPRYQVTQFGKPVTLSCSQTLNHNVMYWYQQKSSQAPKLLFHYYDKDFNNEADTPDNFQSRRPNTSFCFLDIRSPGLGDTAMYLCATSRADRDFPHEQYFGPGTRLTVT.

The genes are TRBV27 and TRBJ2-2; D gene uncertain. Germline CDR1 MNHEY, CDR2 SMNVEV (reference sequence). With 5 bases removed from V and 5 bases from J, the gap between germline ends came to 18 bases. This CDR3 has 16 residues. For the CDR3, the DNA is TGTGCCAGCAGTCGACTGACGGAGTTGCAAACCGGGGAGCTGTTTTTT. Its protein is CASSRLTELQTGELFF.

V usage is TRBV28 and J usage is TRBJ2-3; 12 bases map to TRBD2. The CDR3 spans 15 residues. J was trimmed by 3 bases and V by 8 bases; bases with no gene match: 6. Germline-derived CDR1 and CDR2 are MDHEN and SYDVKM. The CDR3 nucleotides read TGTGCCAGCGGACTAGCGGGACCCACGACAGATACGCAGTATTTT. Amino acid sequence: CASGLAGPTTDTQYF. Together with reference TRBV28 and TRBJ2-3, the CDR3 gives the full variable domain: DVKVTQSSRYLVKRTGEKVFLECVQDMDHENMFWYRQDPGLGLRLIYFSYDVKMKEKGDIPEGYSVSREKKERFSLILESASTNQTSMYLCASGLAGPTTDTQYFGPGTRLTVL.

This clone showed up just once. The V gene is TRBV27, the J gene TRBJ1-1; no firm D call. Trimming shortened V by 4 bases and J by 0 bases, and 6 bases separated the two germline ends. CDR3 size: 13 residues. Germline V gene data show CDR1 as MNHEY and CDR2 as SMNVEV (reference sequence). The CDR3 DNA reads TGTGCCAGCAGTTACCTTGTGAACACTGAAGCTTTCTTT. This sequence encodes CASSYLVNTEAFF.

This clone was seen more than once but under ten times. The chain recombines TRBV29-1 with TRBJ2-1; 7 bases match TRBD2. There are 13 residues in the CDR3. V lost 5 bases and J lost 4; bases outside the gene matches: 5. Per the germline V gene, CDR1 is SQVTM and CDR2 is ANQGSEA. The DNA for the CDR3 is TGCAGCGTTCAGATTAGCGGGTACAATGAGCAGTTCTTC. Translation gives CSVQISGYNEQFF.

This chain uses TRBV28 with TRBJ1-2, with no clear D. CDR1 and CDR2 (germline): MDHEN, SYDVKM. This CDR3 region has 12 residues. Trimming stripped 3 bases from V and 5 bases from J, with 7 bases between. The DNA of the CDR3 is TGTGCCAGCAGTTTCCCGACATATGGCTACACCTTC. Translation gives CASSFPTYGYTF.